These 2 T cell receptor beta chains share one sample of origin, sequenced in a study of regulatory T cells in long-lasting Graves disease. Arm-PCR of CDR3 regions and iRepertoire HTBI primers were used to build TCR beta libraries. MiXCR was run by TCRdb on the multiplex PCR reads, yielding one entry per CDR3 protein. In the table there are nearly 350,000 distinct CDR3 sequences, less than 20% of which are singletons. Time point: persistent/refractory GD, antithyroid drugs over 5 years with positive TRAb. PBMCs were the source of the RNA used for TCR sequencing. Material: peripheral blood mononuclear cells (PBMCs), obtained when the disease was refractory, from a patient treated with antithyroid drugs. Receptors originate from a female donor with Graves disease.

The V and J genes are TRBV7-8 and TRBJ1-3; D possibly corresponds to TRBD1 (5 bases). CDR3 length: 17 amino acids. Trimming cost V 3 bases and J 0 bases, with 15 bases left between them. The germline V gene has CDR1 SGHVS and CDR2 FQNEAQ. CDR3 DNA: TGTGCCAGCAGCTTGTTGACCAGGGACTACTCTGGAAACACCATATATTTT. Amino acids: CASSLLTRDYSGNTIYF. The full variable domain, in which reference TRBV7-8 and TRBJ1-3 provide the parts outside the CDR3, is GAGVSQSPRYKVAKRGQDVALRCDPISGHVSLFWYQQALGQGPEFLTYFQNEAQLDKSGLPSDRFFAERPEGSVSTLKIQRTQQEDSAVYLCASSLLTRDYSGNTIYFGEGSWLTVV.

This clonotype was counted at least ten times. This sequence joins TRBV7-2 and TRBJ1-2, with D possibly matching TRBD1 (6 bases). Germline CDR1 SGHTA, CDR2 FQGNSA. The CDR3 is 16 residues long. With 5 bases removed from V and 0 bases from J, the gap between germline ends came to 16 bases. CDR3 in amino acids: CASSVSGHRANYGYTF. In DNA form, the CDR3 reads TGTGCCAGCAGCGTATCGGGACACCGAGCTAACTATGGCTACACCTTC.